This TCR beta chain comes out of a study of spatial heterogeneity in lung cancer. For the study at large: Compared with alpha-chain sequences, beta-chain sequences were consistently detected in greater numbers. TCR and UMI combinations that were unique each appeared, on average, more than ten times in raw reads.

This clonotype was counted between two and nine times. Time point meaning: sample taken at primary tumor resection. Untreated early-stage non-small cell lung cancer patients, roughly 72 in total, were the donors. Unsorted whole RNA samples from tumor, nontumor lung or frozen PBMC were sequenced. TCRdb fed the 5' RACE reads into MiXCR, producing one record per CDR3 protein. The sample records about 92,000 distinct CDR3 sequences, less than 15% being singletons. This receptor was obtained from a male donor with early-stage non-small cell lung cancer. Sequencing was performed on PBMCs, taken at surgery.

CDR3 sequence reads: CSVFTGTGGASGYTF. The CDR3, as DNA: TGCAGCGTCTTTACCGGGACAGGGGGCGCAAGTGGCTACACCTTC. The J gene is TRBJ1-2, the V gene TRBV29-1; 12 bases match TRBD1. The V gene's germline CDR1 is SQVTM and CDR2 ANQGSEA. Trimming took 6 bases from V and 7 from J; bases not matched to a gene: 12. The CDR3 has 15 amino acids.